This TCR beta chain was sequenced in a study of CD8 T cells in Susac syndrome. Comments on this clonotype: At one boundary the junction diverges from the germline segment, which might be a read error.

CDR1 is SSHAT and CDR2 is FNYEAQ in the germline V gene (reference sequence). There are 18 residues in the CDR3. Random hexamers were used to reverse transcribe roughly 0.5 to 1 ug of RNA. TCRdb reanalysed the immunoSEQ multiplex PCR reads using MiXCR and keeps one entry per CDR3 protein. The sample consists of some 130,000 distinct CDR3 sequences, about 94% of them appearing once. The sequencing sample was made of CD4+ T cells from PBMCs. The chain carries TRBV7-7 and TRBJ2-5, with 7 bases identical to TRBD2. The origin of this receptor is a human donor with multiple sclerosis. The CDR3: CASSLGSRGFAGTETQYF. CDR3 nucleotide sequence: TGTGCTAGCAGCTTAGGCTCGCGGGGGTTTGCGGGAACAGAGACCCAGTACTTC. Using reference TRBV7-7 and TRBJ2-5 for the parts outside the CDR3, the full variable domain is GAGVSQSPRYKVTKRGQDVTLRCDPISSHATLYWYQQALGQGPEFLTYFNYEAQPDKSGLPSDRFSAERPEGSISTLTIQRTEQRDSAMYRCASSLGSRGFAGTETQYFGPGTRLLVL.